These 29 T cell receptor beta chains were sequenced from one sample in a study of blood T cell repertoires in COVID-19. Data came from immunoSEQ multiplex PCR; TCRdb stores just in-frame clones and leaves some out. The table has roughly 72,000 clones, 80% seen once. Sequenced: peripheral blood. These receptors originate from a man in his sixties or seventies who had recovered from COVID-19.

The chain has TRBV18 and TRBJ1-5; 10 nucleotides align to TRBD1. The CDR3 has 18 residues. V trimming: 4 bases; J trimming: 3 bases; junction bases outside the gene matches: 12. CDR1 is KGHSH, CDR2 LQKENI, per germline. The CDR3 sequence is CASSLTPPGQGNNQPQHF. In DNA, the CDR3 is TGTGCCAGCTCACTCACTCCGCCGGGACAGGGGAACAATCAGCCCCAGCATTTT.

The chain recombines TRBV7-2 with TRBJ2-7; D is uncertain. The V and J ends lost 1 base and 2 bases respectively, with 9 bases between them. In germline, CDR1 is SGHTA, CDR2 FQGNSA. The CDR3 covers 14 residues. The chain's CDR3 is CASSLGTAPYEQYF. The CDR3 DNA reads TGTGCCAGCAGCTTAGGTACCGCGCCCTACGAGCAGTACTTC.

The CDR3 sequence: CASSLGNTGIVDEQYF. The CDR3 DNA follows: TGTGCCAGCAGCTTAGGGAATACCGGGATTGTCGACGAGCAGTACTTC. The chain links TRBV11-2 to TRBJ2-7, with D perhaps TRBD2 (5 bases). The length of the CDR3 is 16 residues. Germline V gives CDR1 SGHAT, CDR2 FQNNGV. Trimming pared 1 base from V and 5 bases from J, leaving 18 bases between.

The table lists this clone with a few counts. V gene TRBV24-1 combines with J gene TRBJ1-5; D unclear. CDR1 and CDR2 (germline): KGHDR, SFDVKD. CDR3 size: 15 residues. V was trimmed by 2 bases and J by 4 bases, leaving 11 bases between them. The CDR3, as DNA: TGTGCCACCAGTGATTGGGTGGAGGGAAATCAGCCCCAGCATTTT. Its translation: CATSDWVEGNQPQHF.

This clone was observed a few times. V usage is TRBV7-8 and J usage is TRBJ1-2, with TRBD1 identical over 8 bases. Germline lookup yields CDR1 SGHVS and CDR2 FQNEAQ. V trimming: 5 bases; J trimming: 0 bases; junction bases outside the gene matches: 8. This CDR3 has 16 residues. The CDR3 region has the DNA TGTGCCAGCAGCGAGCAGGGGGCTATCGCTAACTATGGCTACACCTTC. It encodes CASSEQGAIANYGYTF. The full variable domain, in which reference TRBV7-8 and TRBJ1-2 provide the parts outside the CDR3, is GAGVSQSPRYKVAKRGQDVALRCDPISGHVSLFWYQQALGQGPEFLTYFQNEAQLDKSGLPSDRFFAERPEGSVSTLKIQRTQQEDSAVYLCASSEQGAIANYGYTFGSGTRLTVV.

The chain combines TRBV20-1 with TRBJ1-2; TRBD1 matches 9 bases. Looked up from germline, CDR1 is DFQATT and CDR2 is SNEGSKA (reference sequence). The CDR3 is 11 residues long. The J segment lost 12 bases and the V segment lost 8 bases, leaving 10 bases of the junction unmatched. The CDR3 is CSLITGTGHTF. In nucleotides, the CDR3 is TGCAGTCTAATCACCGGGACAGGGCACACCTTC.

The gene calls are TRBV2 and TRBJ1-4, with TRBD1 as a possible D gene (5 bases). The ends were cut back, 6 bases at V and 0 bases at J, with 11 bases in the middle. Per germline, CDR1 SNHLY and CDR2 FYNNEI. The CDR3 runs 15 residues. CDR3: CASRAGTSTNEKLFF. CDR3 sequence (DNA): TGTGCCAGCAGAGCCGGGACTTCAACTAATGAAAAACTGTTTTTT.

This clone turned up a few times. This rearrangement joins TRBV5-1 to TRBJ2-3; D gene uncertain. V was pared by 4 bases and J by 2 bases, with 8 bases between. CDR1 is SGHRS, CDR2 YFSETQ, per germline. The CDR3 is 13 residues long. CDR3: CASSAVVTDTQYF. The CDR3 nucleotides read TGCGCCAGCAGCGCGGTGGTCACAGATACGCAGTATTTT.

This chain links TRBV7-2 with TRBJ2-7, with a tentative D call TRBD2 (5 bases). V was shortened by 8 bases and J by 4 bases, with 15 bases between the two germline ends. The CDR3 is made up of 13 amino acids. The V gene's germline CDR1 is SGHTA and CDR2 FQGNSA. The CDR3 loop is CASGPIARYEQYF. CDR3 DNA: TGTGCCAGCGGCCCGATAGCGCGATACGAGCAGTACTTC.

The CDR3 spells CASSYSAGQGPLHF. CDR3 DNA: TGTGCCAGCAGTTACTCCGCTGGGCAGGGGCCCCTCCACTTT. V usage is TRBV6-5 and J usage is TRBJ1-6; the D gene is possibly TRBD1 (6 bases). The CDR3 is 14 residues long. In germline, CDR1 is MNHEY, CDR2 SVGAGI. Trimming cost V 0 bases and J 13 bases, with 13 bases left between them.

CDR3 region: CAWSWATGGYTGELFF. The CDR3, as DNA: TGTGCCTGGAGTTGGGCCACCGGGGGGTACACCGGGGAGCTGTTTTTT. The genes are TRBV30 and TRBJ2-2; 7 bases are a match to TRBD2. The germline V gene has CDR1 GTSNPN and CDR2 SVGIG (reference sequence). Trimming took 2 bases from V and 3 from J; bases not matched to a gene: 9. The CDR3 is 16 amino acids.

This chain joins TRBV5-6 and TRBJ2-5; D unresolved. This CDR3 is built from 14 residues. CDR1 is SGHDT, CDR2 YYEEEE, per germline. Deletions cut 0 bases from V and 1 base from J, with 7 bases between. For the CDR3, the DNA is TGTGCCAGCAGCTTGGTTGGCATCCAAGAGACCCAGTACTTC. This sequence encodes CASSLVGIQETQYF. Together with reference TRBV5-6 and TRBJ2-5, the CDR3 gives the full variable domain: DAGVTQSPTHLIKTRGQQVTLRCSPKSGHDTVSWYQQALGQGPQFIFQYYEEEERQRGNFPDRFSGHQFPNYSSELNVNALLLGDSALYLCASSLVGIQETQYFGPGTRLLVL.

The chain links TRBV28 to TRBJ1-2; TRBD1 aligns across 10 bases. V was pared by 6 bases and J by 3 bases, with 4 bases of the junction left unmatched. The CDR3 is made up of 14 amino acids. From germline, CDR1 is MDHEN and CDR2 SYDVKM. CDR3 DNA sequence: TGTGCCAGCAGAGGACAGGGGGGGGACTATGGCTACACCTTC. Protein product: CASRGQGGDYGYTF.

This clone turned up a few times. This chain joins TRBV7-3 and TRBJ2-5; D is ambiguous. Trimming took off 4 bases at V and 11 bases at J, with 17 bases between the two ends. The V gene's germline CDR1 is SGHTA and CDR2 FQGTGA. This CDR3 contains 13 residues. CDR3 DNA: TGTGCCAGCAGCTCCCGTCGAGACTCGGCGCAGTACTTC. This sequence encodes CASSSRRDSAQYF.

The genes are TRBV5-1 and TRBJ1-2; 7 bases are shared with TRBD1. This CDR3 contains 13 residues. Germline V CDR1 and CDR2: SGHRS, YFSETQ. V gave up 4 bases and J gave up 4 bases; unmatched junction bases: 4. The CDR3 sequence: CASSPGTVYGYTF. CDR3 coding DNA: TGCGCCAGCAGCCCTGGGACAGTCTATGGCTACACCTTC.

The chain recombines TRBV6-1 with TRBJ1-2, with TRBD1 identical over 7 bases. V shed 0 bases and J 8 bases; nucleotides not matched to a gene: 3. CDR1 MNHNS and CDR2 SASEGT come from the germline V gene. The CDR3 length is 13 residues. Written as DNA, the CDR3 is TGTGCCAGCAGTGAAGCCCACAGGGGCGGCTACACCTTC. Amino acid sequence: CASSEAHRGGYTF.

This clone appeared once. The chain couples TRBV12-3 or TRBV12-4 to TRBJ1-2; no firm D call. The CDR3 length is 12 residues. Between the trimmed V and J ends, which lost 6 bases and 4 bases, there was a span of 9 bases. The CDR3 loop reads CASSQGVYGYTF. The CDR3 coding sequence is TGTGCCAGCAGCCAAGGAGTCTATGGCTACACCTTC.

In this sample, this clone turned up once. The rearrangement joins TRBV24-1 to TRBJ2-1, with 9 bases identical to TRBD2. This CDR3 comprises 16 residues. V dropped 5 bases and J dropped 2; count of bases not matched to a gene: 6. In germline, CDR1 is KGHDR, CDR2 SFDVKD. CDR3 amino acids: CATSGPGGGAYNEQFF. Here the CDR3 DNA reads TGTGCCACCAGTGGGCCTGGCGGGGGGGCCTACAATGAGCAGTTCTTC.

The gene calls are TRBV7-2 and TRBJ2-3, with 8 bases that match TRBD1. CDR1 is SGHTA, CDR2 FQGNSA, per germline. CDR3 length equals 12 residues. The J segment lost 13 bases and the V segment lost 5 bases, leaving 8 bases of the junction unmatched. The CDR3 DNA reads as TGTGCCAGCAGCGCCGGACAGGGTCACAAGTATTTT. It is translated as CASSAGQGHKYF.

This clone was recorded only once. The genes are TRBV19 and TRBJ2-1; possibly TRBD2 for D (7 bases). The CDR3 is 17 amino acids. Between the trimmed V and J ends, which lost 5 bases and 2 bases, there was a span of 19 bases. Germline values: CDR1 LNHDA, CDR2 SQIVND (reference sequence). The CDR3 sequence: CASSLGGARAPYNEQFF. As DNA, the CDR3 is TGTGCCAGTAGTTTGGGGGGGGCCAGGGCTCCCTACAATGAGCAGTTCTTC.

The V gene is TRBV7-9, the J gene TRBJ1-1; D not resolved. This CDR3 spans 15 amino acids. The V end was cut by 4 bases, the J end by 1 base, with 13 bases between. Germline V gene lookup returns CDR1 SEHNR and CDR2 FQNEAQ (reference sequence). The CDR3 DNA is TGTGCCAGCAGCTCCTTCCCTACAGAGAACACTGAAGCTTTCTTT. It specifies CASSSFPTENTEAFF.

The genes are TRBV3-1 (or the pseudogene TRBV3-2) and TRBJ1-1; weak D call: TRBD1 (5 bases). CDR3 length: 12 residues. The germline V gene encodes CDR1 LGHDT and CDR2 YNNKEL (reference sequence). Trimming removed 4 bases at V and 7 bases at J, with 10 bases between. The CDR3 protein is CASSRRRGEAFF. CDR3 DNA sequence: TGTGCCAGCAGCCGCAGGAGGGGTGAAGCTTTCTTT.

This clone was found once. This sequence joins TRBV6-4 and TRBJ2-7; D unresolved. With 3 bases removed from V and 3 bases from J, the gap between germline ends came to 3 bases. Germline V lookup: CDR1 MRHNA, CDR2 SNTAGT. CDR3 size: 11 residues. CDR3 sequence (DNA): TGTGCCAGCAGTGATCTCTACGAGCAGTACTTC. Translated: CASSDLYEQYF.

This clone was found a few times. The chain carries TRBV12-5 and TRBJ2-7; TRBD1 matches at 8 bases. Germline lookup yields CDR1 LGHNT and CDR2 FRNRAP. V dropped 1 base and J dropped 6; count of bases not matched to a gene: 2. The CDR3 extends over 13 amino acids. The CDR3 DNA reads TGTGCTAGTGGTTTGGGACAGGGGACCGAGCAGTACTTC. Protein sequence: CASGLGQGTEQYF.

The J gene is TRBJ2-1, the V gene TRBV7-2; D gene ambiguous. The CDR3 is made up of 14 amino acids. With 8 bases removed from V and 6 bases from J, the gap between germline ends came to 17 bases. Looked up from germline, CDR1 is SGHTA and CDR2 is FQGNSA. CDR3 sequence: CASSRQVSTNEQFF. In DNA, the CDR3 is TGTGCCAGCTCCCGGCAGGTATCGACCAATGAGCAGTTCTTC.

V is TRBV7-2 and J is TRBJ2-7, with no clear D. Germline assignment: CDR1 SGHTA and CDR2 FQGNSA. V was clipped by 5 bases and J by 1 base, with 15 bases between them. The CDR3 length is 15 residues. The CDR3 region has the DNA TGTGCCAGCAGCCCGTCTCCCCCACTATCCTACGAGCAGTACTTC. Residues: CASSPSPPLSYEQYF.

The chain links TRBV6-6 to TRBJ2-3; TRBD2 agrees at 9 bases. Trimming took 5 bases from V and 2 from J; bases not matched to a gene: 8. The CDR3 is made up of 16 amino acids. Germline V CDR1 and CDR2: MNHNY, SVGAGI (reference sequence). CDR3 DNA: TGTGCCAGCAGTACAGGACTAGCGTCCAACACAGATACGCAGTATTTT. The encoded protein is CASSTGLASNTDTQYF.

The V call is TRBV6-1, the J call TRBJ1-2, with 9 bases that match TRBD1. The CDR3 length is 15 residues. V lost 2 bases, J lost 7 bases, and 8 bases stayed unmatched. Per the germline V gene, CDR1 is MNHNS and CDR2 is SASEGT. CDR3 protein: CASSEQMGQGLGYTF. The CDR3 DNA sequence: TGTGCCAGCAGTGAACAAATGGGACAGGGCCTTGGCTACACCTTC.

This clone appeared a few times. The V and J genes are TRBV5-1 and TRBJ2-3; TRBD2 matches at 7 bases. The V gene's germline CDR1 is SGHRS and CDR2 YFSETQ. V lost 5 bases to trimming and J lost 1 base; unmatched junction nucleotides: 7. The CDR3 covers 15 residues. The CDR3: CASSWVRGGTDTQYF. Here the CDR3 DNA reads TGCGCCAGCAGTTGGGTCCGGGGGGGCACAGATACGCAGTATTTT.